The source of this T cell receptor (beta chain) is a study of cytomegalovirus exposure and HLA in healthy donors. Study results and caveats: The dataset shows that most TCR sequences were rare, while some public TCRs occurred in many donors.

The sample holds one count of this clone. Its specificity is unknown. Using immunoSEQ multiplex PCR, the repertoire was profiled, and TCRdb retains in-frame clones only, with some absent. The sample has about 160,000 clones; under 90% are singletons. Sequenced: PBMCs. This sequence originates from a woman aged 18-30 years in good health and CMV-seropositive.

This CDR3 is CASGGQGVSNEQFF. In DNA, the CDR3 is TGTGCCAGCGGGGGACAGGGCGTAAGCAATGAGCAGTTCTTC. The chain employs TRBV18 and TRBJ2-1, with 9 bases fitting TRBD1. Germline V gives CDR1 KGHSH, CDR2 LQKENI. This CDR3 is 14 amino acids long. Trimming cost V 8 bases and J 6 bases; bases outside gene matches: 8.